Each of the 18 T cell receptor beta chains below was sequenced from the same sample in a study of blood T cell repertoires in COVID-19. The data were produced by immunoSEQ multiplex PCR, yet TCRdb's version contains in-frame clones alone and is incomplete. The table shows roughly 410,000 clones, with 70% to 90% occurring only once. Material for sequencing was peripheral blood. The receptor source for this set is a woman aged 55-69 years with COVID-19, enrolled during active disease.

V is TRBV5-1 and J is TRBJ2-5; 10 bases agree with TRBD2. Losses at the gene ends were 4 bases for V and 4 bases for J; bases not matched to a gene: 4. CDR1 SGHRS and CDR2 YFSETQ come from the germline V gene. This CDR3 has 14 amino acids. DNA of the CDR3: TGCGCCAGCAGCCTGGAGCGGGGGGGAGAGACCCAGTACTTC. Translated: CASSLERGGETQYF.

The count of this clone is one. V gene TRBV5-6 combines with J gene TRBJ1-1, with TRBD1 identical over 10 bases. The CDR3 totals 14 residues. Germline loops: CDR1 SGHDT, CDR2 YYEEEE. The J segment lost 2 bases and the V segment lost 5 bases, leaving 3 bases of the junction unmatched. CDR3: CASRETGGNTEAFF. The CDR3, as DNA: TGTGCCAGCAGGGAGACAGGGGGCAACACTGAAGCTTTCTTT.

This clone was recorded once. The chain has TRBV19 and TRBJ2-7; D is possibly TRBD1 (6 bases). V lost 2 bases and J lost 3, with 11 bases in between. CDR3 size: 14 residues. The germline V gene has CDR1 LNHDA and CDR2 SQIVND (reference sequence). For the CDR3, the DNA is TGTGCCAGTAGTATAAAGGACAGACACTACGAGCAGTACTTC. It codes for CASSIKDRHYEQYF.

The rearrangement joins TRBV6-5 to TRBJ1-1; the D is unclear. Germline V gene sequence: CDR1 MNHEY, CDR2 SVGAGI. CDR3 size: 13 residues. V shed 0 bases and J shed 4 bases, with 6 bases lying between them. CDR3 amino acids: CASSYSTSTEAFF. The CDR3 bases are TGTGCCAGCAGTTACTCAACATCCACTGAAGCTTTCTTT.

The V gene is TRBV27, the J gene TRBJ2-1, with 7 nucleotides matching TRBD2. Germline values: CDR1 MNHEY, CDR2 SMNVEV (reference sequence). The CDR3 has 15 amino acids. Germline trimming cut 2 bases from V and 4 bases from J; bases unmatched to any gene: 5. The CDR3 region is CASSLAASGYNEQFF. CDR3 DNA: TGTGCCAGCAGTTTAGCGGCTAGCGGATACAATGAGCAGTTCTTC.

In this sample, this clone turned up once. CDR3 in DNA: TGTGCCAGCAGCGGGACTAGTTCATCAGATACGCAGTATTTT. Translating gives CASSGTSSSDTQYF. This sequence joins TRBV9 and TRBJ2-3, with 7 bases identical to TRBD2. The CDR3 sequence is 14 residues long. V shed 3 bases and J 4 bases; nucleotides not matched to a gene: 5. Germline V CDR1 and CDR2: SGDLS, YYNGEE. Looking up the rest from reference TRBV9 and TRBJ2-3 gives the full variable domain: DSGVTQTPKHLITATGQRVTLRCSPRSGDLSVYWYQQSLDQGLQFLIQYYNGEERAKGNILERFSAQQFPDLHSELNLSSLELGDSALYFCASSGTSSSDTQYFGPGTRLTVL.

The chain carries TRBV24-1 and TRBJ2-5; perhaps TRBD2 as D (7 bases). Germline CDR1 and CDR2: KGHDR and SFDVKD. Trimming cost V 5 bases and J 5 bases, with 17 bases left between them. The CDR3 is 15 residues long. This chain's CDR3 is CATSVSGGARETQYF. For the CDR3, the DNA is TGTGCCACCAGTGTCAGTGGGGGGGCGAGGGAGACCCAGTACTTC.

V and J are TRBV12-3 or TRBV12-4 and TRBJ1-1; D may be TRBD1 (5 bases). The CDR3 has 13 amino acids. The V end was cut by 5 bases, the J end by 1 base, with 8 bases between. CDR3 amino acids: CASSPDTNTEAFF. DNA of the CDR3: TGTGCCAGCAGTCCGGACACGAACACTGAAGCTTTCTTT.

This chain joins TRBV21-1 and TRBJ1-5; TRBD1 is taken as the D call from the table, unchecked against the DNA. TRBV21-1 is a pseudogene. This CDR3 is built from 16 residues. In DNA form, the CDR3 reads TGTGCCAGCAGCACCCCGGGGCAACAGGGGGATCAGCCCCAGCATTTT. Its protein is CASSTPGQQGDQPQHF.

The V call is TRBV7-3, the J call TRBJ1-5; 8 nucleotides match TRBD1. With 5 bases clipped from V and 0 bases from J, the junction kept 12 bases outside the gene matches. Germline-derived CDR1 and CDR2 are SGHTA and FQGTGA. The CDR3 is 18 amino acids. CDR3 region: CASSPNRDRISSNQPQHF. Written as DNA, the CDR3 is TGTGCCAGCAGCCCAAACCGGGACAGGATCTCTAGCAATCAGCCCCAGCATTTT.

This clone was found once. This chain connects TRBV6-5 to TRBJ2-7, with a tentative D call TRBD2 (7 bases). Looked up from germline, CDR1 is MNHEY and CDR2 is SVGAGI. This CDR3 is 14 amino acids long. V dropped 2 bases and J dropped 6 bases, with 14 bases sitting between them. CDR3 sequence reads: CASSYLGGRVEQYF. CDR3 DNA: TGTGCCAGCAGTTACCTGGGGGGGCGCGTCGAGCAGTACTTC.

CDR3 region: CASSPQGTEAFF. CDR3 DNA: TGTGCCAGCAGTCCACAGGGCACTGAAGCTTTCTTT. The V and J genes are TRBV6-2 or TRBV6-3 and TRBJ1-1, with D perhaps matching TRBD1 (6 bases). CDR3 length: 12 residues. Trimming removed 5 bases from V and 4 bases from J, with 8 bases in between. In germline, CDR1 is MNHEY, CDR2 SVGEGT.

The chain employs TRBV28 and TRBJ1-1, with a possible D match to TRBD1 (6 bases). V was trimmed by 7 bases and J by 5 bases, leaving 20 bases between them. Germline V CDR1 and CDR2: MDHEN, SYDVKM. This CDR3 comprises 15 residues. The CDR3 spells CASTSGGAGGTEAFF. For the CDR3, the DNA is TGTGCCAGCACCTCCGGGGGGGCCGGAGGAACTGAAGCTTTCTTT.

This chain connects TRBV19 to TRBJ2-3, with D possibly TRBD1 on 5 matching bases. Germline values: CDR1 LNHDA, CDR2 SQIVND (reference sequence). V was shortened by 7 bases and J by 0 bases, with 14 bases between the two germline ends. This CDR3 contains 15 residues. CDR3 region: CASNDRSSSTDTQYF. The CDR3 nucleotides read TGTGCCAGTAACGACAGATCCTCTAGCACAGATACGCAGTATTTT.

The rearrangement uses TRBV27 and TRBJ1-1; D is possibly TRBD1 (6 bases). In germline, CDR1 is MNHEY, CDR2 SMNVEV (reference sequence). Trimming took off 9 bases at V and 1 base at J, with 12 bases between the two ends. This CDR3 has 13 residues. This chain's CDR3 is CASTDRPNTEAFF. The DNA of the CDR3 is TGTGCCAGTACGGACAGACCGAACACTGAAGCTTTCTTT.

The chain is built from TRBV9 and TRBJ1-2; 12 nucleotides agree with TRBD1. The J segment lost 7 bases and the V segment lost 4 bases, leaving 5 bases of the junction unmatched. Germline CDR1 is SGDLS and CDR2 is YYNGEE. The CDR3 covers 14 residues. CDR3 sequence: CASSFGTGGFGYTF. For the CDR3, the DNA is TGTGCCAGCAGCTTCGGGACAGGGGGCTTTGGCTACACCTTC. Full variable domain (remainder filled in from reference TRBV9 and TRBJ1-2): DSGVTQTPKHLITATGQRVTLRCSPRSGDLSVYWYQQSLDQGLQFLIQYYNGEERAKGNILERFSAQQFPDLHSELNLSSLELGDSALYFCASSFGTGGFGYTFGSGTRLTVV.

The genes are TRBV29-1 and TRBJ2-7; D gene uncertain. Trimming pared 3 bases from V and 6 bases from J, leaving 15 bases between. The CDR3 sequence is 13 residues long. The germline CDR1 and CDR2 sequences are SQVTM and ANQGSEA. In nucleotides, the CDR3 is TGCAGCGTTGAGATCCACTCCCCTGCCGAGCAGTACTTC. Its translation: CSVEIHSPAEQYF.

This chain links TRBV18 with TRBJ1-4; 7 bases are shared with TRBD1. Germline V lookup: CDR1 KGHSH, CDR2 LQKENI. The V segment lost 3 bases and the J segment 3 bases; nucleotides outside the gene matches: 7. The CDR3 has 16 amino acids. The DNA for the CDR3 is TGTGCCAGCTCACCCCTCGGACAGGCCTCTAATGAAAAACTGTTTTTT. Its protein product is CASSPLGQASNEKLFF. The whole variable domain, filled in from reference TRBV18 and TRBJ1-4, reads NAGVMQNPRHLVRRRGQEARLRCSPMKGHSHVYWYRQLPEEGLKFMVYLQKENIIDESGMPKERFSAEFPKEGPSILRIQQVVRGDSAAYFCASSPLGQASNEKLFFGSGTQLSVL.